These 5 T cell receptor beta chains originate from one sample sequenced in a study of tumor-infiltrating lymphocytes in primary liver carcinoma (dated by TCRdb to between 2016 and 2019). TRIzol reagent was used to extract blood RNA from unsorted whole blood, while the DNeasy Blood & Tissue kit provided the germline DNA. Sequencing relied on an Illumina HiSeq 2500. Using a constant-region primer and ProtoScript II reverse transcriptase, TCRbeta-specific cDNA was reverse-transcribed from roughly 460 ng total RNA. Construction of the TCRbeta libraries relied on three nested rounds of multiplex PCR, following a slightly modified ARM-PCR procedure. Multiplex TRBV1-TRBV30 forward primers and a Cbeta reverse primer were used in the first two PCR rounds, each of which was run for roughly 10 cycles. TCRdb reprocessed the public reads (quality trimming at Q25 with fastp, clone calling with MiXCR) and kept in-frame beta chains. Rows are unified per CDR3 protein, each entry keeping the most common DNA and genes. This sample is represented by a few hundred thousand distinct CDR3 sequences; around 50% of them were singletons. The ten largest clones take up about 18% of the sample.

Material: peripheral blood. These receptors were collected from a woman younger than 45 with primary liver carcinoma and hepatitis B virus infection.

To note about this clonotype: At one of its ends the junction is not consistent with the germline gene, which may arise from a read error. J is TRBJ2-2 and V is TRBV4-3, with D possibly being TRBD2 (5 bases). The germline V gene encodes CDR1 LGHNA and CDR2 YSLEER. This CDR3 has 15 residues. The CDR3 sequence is CASSQDSSNTWELYF. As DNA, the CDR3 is TGCGCCAGCAGCCAAGACAGCTCGAACACCTGGGAGCTGTATTTT.

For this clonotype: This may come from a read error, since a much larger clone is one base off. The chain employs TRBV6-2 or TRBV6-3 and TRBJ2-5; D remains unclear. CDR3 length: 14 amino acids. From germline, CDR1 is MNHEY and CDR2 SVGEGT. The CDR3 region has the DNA TGTGCCAGCAGTTACCCCGGGCCCAAGAAGACCCACTACTTC. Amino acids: CASSYPGPKKTHYF.

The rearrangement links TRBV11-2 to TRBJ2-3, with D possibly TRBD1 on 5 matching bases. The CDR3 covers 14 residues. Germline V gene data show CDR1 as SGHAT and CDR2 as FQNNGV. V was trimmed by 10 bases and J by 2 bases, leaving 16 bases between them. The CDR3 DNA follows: TGTGCCAACAACGTCGGACATAACACAGATACGCAGTATTTT. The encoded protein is CANNVGHNTDTQYF.

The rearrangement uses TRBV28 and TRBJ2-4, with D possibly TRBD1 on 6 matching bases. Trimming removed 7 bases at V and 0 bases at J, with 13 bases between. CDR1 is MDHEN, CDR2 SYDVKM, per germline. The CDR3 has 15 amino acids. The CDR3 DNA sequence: TGTGCCAGCATCCAACCCAGGGGAGCCAAAAACATTCAGTACTTC. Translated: CASIQPRGAKNIQYF.

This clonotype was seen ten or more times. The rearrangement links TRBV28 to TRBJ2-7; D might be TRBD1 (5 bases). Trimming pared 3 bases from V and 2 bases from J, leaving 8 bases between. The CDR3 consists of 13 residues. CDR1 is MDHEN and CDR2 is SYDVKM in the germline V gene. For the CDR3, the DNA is TGTGCCAGCAGTTTTGACAGTACCTACGAGCAGTACTTC. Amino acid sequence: CASSFDSTYEQYF.